A selection of T cell receptor beta chains follows, all from one sample in a study of blood T cells in healthy people across ages. One entry per CDR3 protein, called by TCRdb with MiXCR from the 5' RACE reads. The table includes 1.8 million or so distinct CDR3 sequences, about 39% detected once. Specimen: blood. These receptors all stem from a human donor in good health. The CDR3 runs from the conserved cysteine through the conserved F or W. Each record gives: V gene, clone size, D gene, J gene, CDR3 DNA, CDR3 protein. A D gene is named only where the DNA matches it firmly. Size values are once, few and many counts, or a class for expanded clones, and some rows have none.

TRBV29-1	few	TRBD2	TRBJ2-1	TGCAGCGAAACACTAGCGGAGTACTACAATGAGCAGTTCTTC	CSETLAEYYNEQFF
TRBV4-3	few	-	TRBJ2-5	TGCGCCAGCAGCCAAGATCTCAGTAGCAAAGGGACCCAGTACTTC	CASSQDLSSKGTQYF
TRBV30	-	-	TRBJ1-2	TGTGCCTGGAGTGTATTGGACAGTGGTGTGGGCTACACCTTC	CAWSVLDSGVGYTF
TRBV7-9	-	-	TRBJ2-3	TGTGCCAGCAGCTTCGTAAACTCGGGTACAGATACGCAGTATTTT	CASSFVNSGTDTQYF
TRBV7-2	few	-	TRBJ2-7	TGTGCCAGCAGCTCCTTTACCCAGGCTAAGGGCTACGAGCAGTACTTC	CASSSFTQAKGYEQYF
TRBV24-1	few	-	TRBJ2-3	TGTGCCACCAGTGATTTTGGGGGAGCCACAGATACGCAGTATTTT	CATSDFGGATDTQYF
TRBV20-1	few	TRBD1	TRBJ1-5	TGCAGTGCTCAACAGGGGGCGGATCAGCCCCAGCATTTT	CSAQQGADQPQHF
TRBV12-3/TRBV12-4	-	-	TRBJ2-5	TGTGCCGGCAGTCCGCTTTTGGGGGGCCTCACGGAGACCCAGTACTTC	CAGSPLLGGLTETQYF
TRBV10-3	few	TRBD2	TRBJ2-1	TGTGCCATCAGTGGCCCGGGAGGGGGGCTTTCTAATGAGCAGTTCTTC	CAISGPGGGLSNEQFF
TRBV4-3	-	-	TRBJ2-6	TGCGCCAGCAGCCAAGGAAGGCGGCTAGCAGACGGGGCCAACGTCCTGACTTTC	CASSQGRRLADGANVLTF
TRBV9	-	TRBD1	TRBJ2-7	TGTGCCAGCAGCGAGGGGACAGGGTACTCCTACGAGCAGTACTTC	CASSEGTGYSYEQYF
TRBV5-1	-	-	TRBJ1-6	TGCGCCAGCAGCTTGGGCGACCAACTGAGCAGGGAATCGGCACCCCTCCACTTT	CASSLGDQLSRESAPLHF
TRBV5-1	-	-	TRBJ1-2	TGCGCCAGCAGCGACCGGGACGGTGGCTACACCTTC	CASSDRDGGYTF
TRBV20-1	few	-	TRBJ1-1	TGCAGTGCTAGAAGCGGGGAGCTGAACACTGAAGCTTTCTTT	CSARSGELNTEAFF